The rows below give T cell receptor beta chains drawn from one sample of a study of cytomegalovirus exposure and HLA in healthy donors. Measured with immunoSEQ multiplex PCR; TCRdb has only the in-frame clones, and not every one. The table has around 150,000 clones, about three fifths seen once. The sequenced sample consisted of PBMCs. The source is an older woman in good health and CMV-seropositive. Both conserved end residues are trimmed from each CDR3. The order of the fields is CDR3 protein, J gene, V gene, CDR3 length, clone size. For some rows the clone size is stated as once, few or many, or as a class when expanded; others skip it.

ASSPSAGLAGGPEQETQY	TRBJ2-5	TRBV27	18	NA
ASSPSGIPYEQY	TRBJ2-7	TRBV9	12	few
ASSLTGQGGQPQH	TRBJ1-5	TRBV5-6	13	NA
ASSTGLQGTDTQY	TRBJ2-3	TRBV2	13	once
ASSEGGSYEQY	TRBJ2-7	TRBV10-1	11	NA
ASNTGTSGLGSYNEQF	TRBJ2-1	TRBV28	16	NA
SVAGGGTQY	TRBJ2-3	TRBV29-1	9	NA
ASSLGTSRGETQY	TRBJ2-5	TRBV5-1	13	NA
ASTWDRGIGGEAF	TRBJ1-1	TRBV4-1	13	NA
ASSVGLTSTDTQY	TRBJ2-3	TRBV9	13	once
ASSGQGFSSPLH	TRBJ1-6	TRBV2	12	once
ASSYGQHTEAF	TRBJ1-1	TRBV27	11	NA
ASTGGYGYT	TRBJ1-2	TRBV6-1	9	NA
ASSLVGVLGRNQPQH	TRBJ1-5	TRBV7-2	15	NA
ASSLGLLNTGELF	TRBJ2-2	TRBV7-2	13	NA
ASSLGLAGDGDTQY	TRBJ2-3	TRBV28	14	few
ASRLTGGGQPQH	TRBJ1-5	TRBV27	12	few
SVRQGTTNTGELF	TRBJ2-2	TRBV29-1	13	NA
ASSFSGGTYNEQF	TRBJ2-1	TRBV28	13	NA
ASSPERAGANVLT	TRBJ2-6	TRBV7-8	13	NA
ASSLRRRNEQF	TRBJ2-1	TRBV28	11	NA
ASSRLAGESNEQF	TRBJ2-1	TRBV6-1	13	NA